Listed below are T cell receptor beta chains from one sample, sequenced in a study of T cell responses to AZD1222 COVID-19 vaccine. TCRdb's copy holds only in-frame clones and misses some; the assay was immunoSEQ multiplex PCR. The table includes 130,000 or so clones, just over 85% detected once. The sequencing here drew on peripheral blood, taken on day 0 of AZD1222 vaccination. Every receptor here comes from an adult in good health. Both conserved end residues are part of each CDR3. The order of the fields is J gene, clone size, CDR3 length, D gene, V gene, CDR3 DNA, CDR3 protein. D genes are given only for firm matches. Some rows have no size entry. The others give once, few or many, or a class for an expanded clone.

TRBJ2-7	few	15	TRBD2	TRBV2	TGTGCCAGCACTGGACTAGCGGGAGCATTGGGGGAGCAGTACTTC	CASTGLAGALGEQYF
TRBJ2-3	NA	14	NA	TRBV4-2	TGTGCCAGCAGCCACGATGTAGGCGCAGATACGCAGTATTTT	CASSHDVGADTQYF
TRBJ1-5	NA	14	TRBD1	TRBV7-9	TGTGCCAGCAGCTTCCAGGGGGCGAATCAGCCCCAGCATTTT	CASSFQGANQPQHF
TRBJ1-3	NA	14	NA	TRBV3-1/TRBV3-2	TGTGCCAGCAGCCCCCGGGACGTCGGAAACACCATATATTTT	CASSPRDVGNTIYF
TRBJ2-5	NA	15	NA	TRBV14	TGTGCCAGCAGCCAAGGGTACCTAGCACAAGAGACCCAGTACTTC	CASSQGYLAQETQYF
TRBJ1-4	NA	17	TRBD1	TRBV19	TGTGCCAGTAGTACCTACCCGGACAGGGCGACTAATGAAAAACTGTTTTTT	CASSTYPDRATNEKLFF
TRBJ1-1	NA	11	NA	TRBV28	TGTGCCAGCAGTTCGATAGGTATCGATTTCTTT	CASSSIGIDFF
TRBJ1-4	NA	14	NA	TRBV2	TGTGCCAGCCGCTTGGGGACAACTAATGAAAAACTGTTTTTT	CASRLGTTNEKLFF
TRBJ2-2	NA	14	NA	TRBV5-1	TGCGCCAGCAGCTTAGGGGAAACTACCGGGGAGCTGTTTTTT	CASSLGETTGELFF
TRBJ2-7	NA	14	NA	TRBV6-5	TGTGCCAGCACTCCCGCGGGAAATTCCTACGAGCAGTACTTC	CASTPAGNSYEQYF
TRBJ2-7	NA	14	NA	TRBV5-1	TGCGCCAGCAGCTTGTCCCCGGGACTCTACGAGCAGTACTTC	CASSLSPGLYEQYF
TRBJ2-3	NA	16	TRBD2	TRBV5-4	TGTGCCAGCAGCTTGGGGGCGGGAGGCCCCACAGATACGCAGTATTTT	CASSLGAGGPTDTQYF
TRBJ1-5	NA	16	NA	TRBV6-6	TGTGCCAGCAGTTACTCGACGTGGAATAGCAATCAGCCCCAGCATTTT	CASSYSTWNSNQPQHF
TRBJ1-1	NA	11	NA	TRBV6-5	TGTGCCACCACCCCAAGGACTGAAGCTTTCTTT	CATTPRTEAFF
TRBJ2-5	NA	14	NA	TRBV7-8	TGTGCCAGCAGCTTTGGGCGCTTGTTGGAGACCCAGTACTTC	CASSFGRLLETQYF
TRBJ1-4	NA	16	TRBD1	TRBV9	TGTGCCAGCAGCGGAACAGGGGGCTTGGCTAATGAAAAACTGTTTTTT	CASSGTGGLANEKLFF
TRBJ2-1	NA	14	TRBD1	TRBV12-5	TGTGCTAGTGGCTCCGGGACAGGGGTTTATGAGCAGTTCTTC	CASGSGTGVYEQFF
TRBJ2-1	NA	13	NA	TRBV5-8	TGTGCCAGCAGCTGGGGGGTCTACAATGAGCAGTTCTTC	CASSWGVYNEQFF
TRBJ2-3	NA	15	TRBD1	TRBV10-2	TGCGCCAGCAGGGCGGACAGGGGTTCGGGGGATACGCAGTATTTT	CASRADRGSGDTQYF
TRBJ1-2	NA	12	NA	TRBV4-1	TGCGCCAGCAGCCAACCCTGGGGCGGCTACACCTTC	CASSQPWGGYTF
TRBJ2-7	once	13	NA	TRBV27	TGTGCCAGCAGTTTTGGACAAGGATACGAGCAGTACTTC	CASSFGQGYEQYF
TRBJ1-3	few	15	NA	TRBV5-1	TGCGCCAGCAGCTCCTTTTCGGGTTCTGGAAACACCATATATTTT	CASSSFSGSGNTIYF
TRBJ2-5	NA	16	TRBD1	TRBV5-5	TGTGCCAGCAGCCAAACGGACAGGGGGTTTCAAGAGACCCAGTACTTC	CASSQTDRGFQETQYF
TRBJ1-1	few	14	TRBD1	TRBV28	TGTGCCAGCAGACAGGGACAGGGAGGGACTGAAGCTTTCTTT	CASRQGQGGTEAFF
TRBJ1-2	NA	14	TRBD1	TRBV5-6	TGTGCCAGCAGCTCGGGACAGGGGACCTATGGCTACACCTTC	CASSSGQGTYGYTF
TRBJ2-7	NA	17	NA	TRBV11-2	TGTGCCAGCAGCTTAGATTTGAATCCGATACAATACTACGAGCAGTACTTC	CASSLDLNPIQYYEQYF
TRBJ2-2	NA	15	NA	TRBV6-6	TGTGCCAGCAGACTAGACCTAGCTGGCACCGGGGAGCTGTTTTTT	CASRLDLAGTGELFF
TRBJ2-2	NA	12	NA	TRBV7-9	TGTGCCAGCAGCTTTTTTACCGGGGAGCTGTTTTTT	CASSFFTGELFF
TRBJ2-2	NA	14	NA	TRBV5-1	TGCGCCAGCAGCTTGGTACAGCTCACCGGGGAGCTGTTTTTT	CASSLVQLTGELFF
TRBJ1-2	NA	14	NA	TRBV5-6	TGTGCCAGCAGCTTGGCGCAGGCCAACTATGGCTACACCTTC	CASSLAQANYGYTF
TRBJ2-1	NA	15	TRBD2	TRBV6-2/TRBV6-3	TGTGCCAGCAGTCCCCCGGGACTAGCGGGGACCGAGCAGTTCTTC	CASSPPGLAGTEQFF
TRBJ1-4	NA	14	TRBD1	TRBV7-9	TGTGCCAGCAGCCGGGACAGACGAAATGAAAAACTGTTTTTT	CASSRDRRNEKLFF
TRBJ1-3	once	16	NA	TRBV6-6	TGTGCCAGCAGTTACTCGCCAGACCACTCTGGAAACACCATATATTTT	CASSYSPDHSGNTIYF
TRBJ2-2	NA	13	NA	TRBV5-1	TGCGCCAGCAGCTTGGACGTATCTGGGGAGCTGTTTTTT	CASSLDVSGELFF
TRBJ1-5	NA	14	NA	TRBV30	TGTGCCTGGAGTGTTAGTGCAGGTGGCCAGCCCCAGCATTTT	CAWSVSAGGQPQHF
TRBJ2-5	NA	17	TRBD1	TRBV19	TGTGCCAGCCCGGATACCAAGACTGACAGGGGTGAAGAGACCCAGTACTTC	CASPDTKTDRGEETQYF
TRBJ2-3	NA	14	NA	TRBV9	TGTGCCAGCAGCGCTGGAATTGGTGGAGATACGCAGTATTTT	CASSAGIGGDTQYF
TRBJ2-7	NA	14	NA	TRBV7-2	TGTGCCAGCAGCTTAGGTACGGGTGCCTACGAGCAGTACTTC	CASSLGTGAYEQYF
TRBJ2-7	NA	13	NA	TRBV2	TGTGCCAGCAATGTGCAGGGGCCCTACGAGCAGTACTTC	CASNVQGPYEQYF
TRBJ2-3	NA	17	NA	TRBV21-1	TGTGCCAGCAGCTGGGTCCCGGGACAGGGTACCACAGATACGCAGTATTTT	CASSWVPGQGTTDTQYF
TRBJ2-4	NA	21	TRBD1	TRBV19	TGTGCCAGTAGTATAGATTTGACCTTCCTGGGACAGCATCTAGCCAAAAACATTCAGTACTTC	CASSIDLTFLGQHLAKNIQYF
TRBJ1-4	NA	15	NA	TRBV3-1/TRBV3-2	TGTGCCAGCAGCCAAGGGGTGGGTACTGCGGAAAAACTGTTTTTT	CASSQGVGTAEKLFF
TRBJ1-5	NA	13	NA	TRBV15	TGTGCCACCAGCTTGAGGGGATTGAAGCCCCAGCATTTT	CATSLRGLKPQHF
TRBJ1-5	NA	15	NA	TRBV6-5	TGTGCCAGCAGTTACTCGTCGGCACTTAATCAGCCCCAGCATTTT	CASSYSSALNQPQHF
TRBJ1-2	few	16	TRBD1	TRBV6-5	TGTGCCAGCAGTTACGCACGGACAGGGGGCGGTTATGGCTACACCTTC	CASSYARTGGGYGYTF
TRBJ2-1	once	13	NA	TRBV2	TGTGCCAGCAGTGTCTTAGAGAACAATGAGCAGTTCTTC	CASSVLENNEQFF
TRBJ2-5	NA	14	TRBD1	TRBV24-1	TGTGCCACCAGTGACAGGGACAGGGGAGAGACCCAGTACTTC	CATSDRDRGETQYF
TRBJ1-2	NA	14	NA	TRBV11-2	TGTGCCAGCAGCGTAGTTCAGGGTTGGAGTGGCTACACCTTC	CASSVVQGWSGYTF
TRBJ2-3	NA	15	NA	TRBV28	TGTGCCAGCAGTTTATGGGGGGGTAGCACAGATACGCAGTATTTT	CASSLWGGSTDTQYF
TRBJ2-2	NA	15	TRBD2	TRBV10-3	TGTGCCATCTCTAGCGGGGGGGCCGGCACCGGGGAGCTGTTTTTT	CAISSGGAGTGELFF